This TCR beta chain originates from a study of control samples from healthy donors and cancer patients. V trimming: 3 bases; J trimming: 6 bases; junction bases outside the gene matches: 5. This CDR3 is 16 amino acids long. In germline, CDR1 is SGHTS, CDR2 YDEGEE. Assay: immunoSEQ multiplex PCR; the TCRdb copy retains only in-frame clones and omits some. In the table there are about 84,000 clones, 90% to 95% of which are singletons. Sequencing input: blood. The TCR was taken from a man aged 30-40 years in good health. V and J are TRBV5-8 and TRBJ2-2, with TRBD2 matching 13 bases. CDR3 coding DNA: TGTGCCAGCAGCTCAAGGACTAGCGGGAGCGCCGGGGAGCTGTTTTTT. The encoded protein is CASSSRTSGSAGELFF.